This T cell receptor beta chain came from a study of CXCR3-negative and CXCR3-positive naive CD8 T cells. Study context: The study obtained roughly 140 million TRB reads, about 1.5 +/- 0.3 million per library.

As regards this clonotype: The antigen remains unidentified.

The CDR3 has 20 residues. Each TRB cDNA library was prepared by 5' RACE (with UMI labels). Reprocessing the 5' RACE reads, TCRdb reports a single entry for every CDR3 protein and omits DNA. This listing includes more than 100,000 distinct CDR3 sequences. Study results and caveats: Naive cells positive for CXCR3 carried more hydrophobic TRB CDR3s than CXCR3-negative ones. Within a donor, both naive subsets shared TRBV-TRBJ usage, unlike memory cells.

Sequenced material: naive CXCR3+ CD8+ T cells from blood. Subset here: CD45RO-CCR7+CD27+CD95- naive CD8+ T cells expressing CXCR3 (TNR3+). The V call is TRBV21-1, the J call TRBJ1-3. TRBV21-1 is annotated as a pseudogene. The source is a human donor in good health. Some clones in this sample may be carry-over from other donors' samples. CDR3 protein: CASSKRGPLGQPRCGNTIYF.